The 25 T cell receptor beta chains listed next were all sequenced from one sample in a study of neoadjuvant anti-PD-1 for oral cavity cancer. Profiling relied on immunoSEQ multiplex PCR, and the TCRdb table lists in-frame clones only, not all of them. This sample has around 35,000 clones, with roughly 35% found just once. Time point reported: after neoadjuvant nivolumab, at surgical resection. Sequenced material: tumor tissue, taken after nivolumab (anti-PD-1) treatment. These receptors all come from a person aged 35-80 years with oral cavity squamous cell carcinoma.

J is TRBJ2-7 and V is TRBV11-2; D not resolved. Between the trimmed V and J ends, which lost 6 bases and 0 bases, there was a span of 12 bases. The CDR3 has 14 residues. The germline V gene has CDR1 SGHAT and CDR2 FQNNGV. CDR3 bases: TGTGCCAGCAGACCCCCGGGCTACTCCTACGAGCAGTACTTC. Its translation: CASRPPGYSYEQYF.

The gene calls are TRBV28 and TRBJ2-7; D possibly corresponds to TRBD1 (5 bases). In germline, CDR1 is MDHEN, CDR2 SYDVKM. Trimming took off 5 bases at V and 0 bases at J, with 11 bases between the two ends. The CDR3 sequence is 14 residues long. The CDR3 region is CASSPPGASYEQYF. The DNA of the CDR3 is TGTGCCAGCAGTCCCCCTGGGGCCTCCTACGAGCAGTACTTC.

The chain carries TRBV4-2 and TRBJ1-2; a possible D gene is TRBD1 (5 bases). The V end was cut by 0 bases, the J end by 4 bases, with 15 bases between. Germline CDR1 and CDR2: LGHNA and YNFKEQ. The CDR3 has 16 amino acids. CDR3 residues: CASSQEGQRRSYGYTF. For the CDR3, the DNA is TGTGCCAGCAGCCAAGAGGGGCAACGGCGGTCCTATGGCTACACCTTC.

The chain is built from TRBV19 and TRBJ1-5; TRBD1 might be the D (6 bases). Trimming removed 3 bases at V and 1 base at J, with 10 bases between. Germline V gene sequence: CDR1 LNHDA, CDR2 SQIVND (reference sequence). The CDR3 spans 15 residues. CDR3 DNA sequence: TGTGCCAGTAGTATCCGGGGGGCGAGCAATCAGCCCCAGCATTTT. As protein: CASSIRGASNQPQHF.

This chain links TRBV7-8 with TRBJ1-5; D unresolved. Germline CDR1 SGHVS, CDR2 FQNEAQ. This CDR3 contains 14 residues. Trimming removed 5 bases at V and 2 bases at J, with 10 bases between. CDR3 nucleotide sequence: TGTGCCAGCAGCCTGACATGGGGCAATCAGCCCCAGCATTTT. Protein product: CASSLTWGNQPQHF.

The chain has TRBV6-1 and TRBJ1-3, with D uncertain. Germline V gene data show CDR1 as MNHNS and CDR2 as SASEGT. The ends were cut back, 6 bases at V and 0 bases at J, with 9 bases in the middle. This CDR3 contains 14 residues. The chain's CDR3 is CASRSTSSGNTIYF. The CDR3 region has the DNA TGTGCCAGCAGATCTACGAGCTCTGGAAACACCATATATTTT.

This clone is labeled as medium-sized (0.01 to 0.1%). The chain uses TRBV28 and TRBJ2-7; a possible D gene is TRBD1 (5 bases). Germline CDR1 is MDHEN and CDR2 is SYDVKM. This CDR3 has 15 amino acids. Deletions cut 8 bases from V and 1 base from J, with 18 bases between. CDR3 loop: CASGMGPPDSYEQYF. The DNA of the CDR3 is TGTGCCAGCGGTATGGGGCCACCCGATTCCTACGAGCAGTACTTC. The full variable domain, with the rest looked up from reference TRBV28 and TRBJ2-7, is DVKVTQSSRYLVKRTGEKVFLECVQDMDHENMFWYRQDPGLGLRLIYFSYDVKMKEKGDIPEGYSVSREKKERFSLILESASTNQTSMYLCASGMGPPDSYEQYFGPGTRLTVT.

This clone has ten or more counts. The rearrangement links TRBV5-4 to TRBJ2-7, with TRBD1 identical over 7 bases. CDR1 is SGHNT, CDR2 YYREEE, per germline (reference sequence). The CDR3 covers 16 residues. V lost 1 base and J lost 7; bases outside the gene matches: 14. The CDR3 here is CASSLNAWQGVREQYF. The CDR3, as DNA: TGTGCCAGCAGCTTGAATGCCTGGCAGGGGGTGCGAGAGCAGTACTTC.

This clone has just a few counts. The CDR3 region has the DNA TGTGCCAGCAGTTTAAGGACAGGAGGATCCACAGATACGCAGTATTTT. Translating gives CASSLRTGGSTDTQYF. The chain couples TRBV27 to TRBJ2-3, with 7 bases matching TRBD1. The CDR3 sequence is 16 residues long. Germline lookup yields CDR1 MNHEY and CDR2 SMNVEV (reference sequence). Losses at the gene ends were 2 bases for V and 2 bases for J; bases not matched to a gene: 7.

The chain carries TRBV2 and TRBJ1-1; a possible D gene is TRBD1 (6 bases). The germline V gene has CDR1 SNHLY and CDR2 FYNNEI. The CDR3 totals 15 residues. V was cut by 3 bases and J by 2 bases, with 13 bases left in between. DNA for the CDR3: TGTGCCAGCAGTGAGGAGGCAGGGGCCAACACTGAAGCTTTCTTT. As protein: CASSEEAGANTEAFF.

The chain carries TRBV11-2 and TRBJ1-1, with D possibly TRBD1 on 6 matching bases. In germline, CDR1 is SGHAT, CDR2 FQNNGV. The CDR3 is 16 amino acids. The V gene lost 5 bases and the J gene lost 0 bases, with 16 bases spanning the gap. CDR3 protein: CASSAQGFGMNTEAFF. Written as DNA, the CDR3 is TGTGCCAGCAGCGCACAGGGTTTTGGGATGAACACTGAAGCTTTCTTT.

This clone was observed once. This may come from a read error, since a much larger clone is one base off. The chain joins TRBV29-1 to TRBJ2-1, with 9 bases fitting TRBD2. The CDR3 contains 16 residues. Germline V CDR1 and CDR2: SQVTM, ANQGSEA. The CDR3 reads CRVEDMGRGGLHEQFF. CDR3 bases: TGCCGCGTTGAAGATATGGGGCGGGGGGGCCTGCATGAGCAGTTCTTC.

This clone was detected a few times. This chain connects TRBV7-9 to TRBJ2-7; a weak D match, TRBD1 (6 bases). V lost 1 base, J lost 7 bases, and 14 bases lay in between. The CDR3 length is 14 residues. In germline, CDR1 is SEHNR, CDR2 FQNEAQ (reference sequence). As DNA, the CDR3 is TGTGCCAGCAGCTTAGGGGGGCTCCGTAAAGAGCAGTACTTC. Its protein product is CASSLGGLRKEQYF.

This chain uses TRBV4-1 with TRBJ2-7; no reliable D call. Trimming removed 4 bases from V and 3 bases from J, with 13 bases in between. CDR3 length: 14 residues. Germline V gene data show CDR1 as MGHRA and CDR2 as YSYEKL. This CDR3 is CASSPLSAGYEQYF. CDR3 DNA: TGCGCCAGCAGCCCCTTGTCGGCTGGCTACGAGCAGTACTTC.

A few counts support this clone. The V and J genes are TRBV28 and TRBJ1-2; maybe TRBD1 (5 bases). The germline gives CDR1 MDHEN, CDR2 SYDVKM. The CDR3 runs to 13 residues. Trimming cost V 7 bases and J 5 bases, with 14 bases left between them. DNA of the CDR3: TGTGCCAGCACAGGGTCTGCTCATTATGGCTACACCTTC. Translated, it gives CASTGSAHYGYTF.

This clone was observed many times. V and J are TRBV6-4 and TRBJ1-2, with 7 bases lining up with TRBD1. This CDR3 contains 17 residues. The junction had 18 bases not matched to a gene; V was cut back by 4 bases and J by 7 bases. Germline V lookup: CDR1 MRHNA, CDR2 SNTAGT. The CDR3 DNA reads TGTGCCAGCAGTGTCAAGGGTGAGGGGGCGGAACCCTCTGGCTACACCTTC. This encodes CASSVKGEGAEPSGYTF.

This clone was found a few times. This chain joins TRBV5-6 and TRBJ1-2; unclear D gene. This CDR3 comprises 15 residues. From germline, CDR1 is SGHDT and CDR2 YYEEEE. V was pared by 2 bases and J by 4 bases, with 15 bases between. Here the CDR3 DNA reads TGTGCCAGCAGCTTAGCCCAGGCGAACCCCTATGGCTACACCTTC. It yields the protein CASSLAQANPYGYTF.

This clone is medium-sized in the sample. The DNA of the CDR3 is TGTGCCAGCAGCTGGGGAACCGGGACAGGGTGGCGAAGCACTGAAGCTTTCTTT. Its translation: CASSWGTGTGWRSTEAFF. The chain couples TRBV7-9 to TRBJ1-1; 9 bases fit TRBD1. The CDR3 is 18 amino acids. J gave up 4 bases and V 4 bases, and 16 bases lay outside the gene matches. Germline CDR1 and CDR2: SEHNR and FQNEAQ (reference sequence).

A few counts support this clone. The chain employs TRBV2 and TRBJ1-1; D might be TRBD1 (5 bases). Trimming cost V 3 bases and J 8 bases, with 13 bases left between them. Per germline, CDR1 SNHLY and CDR2 FYNNEI. The CDR3 consists of 13 residues. CDR3 amino acids: CASSELDWGEAFF. In DNA form, the CDR3 reads TGTGCCAGCAGTGAGTTGGACTGGGGCGAAGCTTTCTTT.

This chain connects TRBV5-6 to TRBJ2-2; 11 bases agree with TRBD2. J was trimmed by 2 bases and V by 2 bases; bases with no gene match: 8. This CDR3 contains 18 residues. Germline V gene sequence: CDR1 SGHDT, CDR2 YYEEEE. The CDR3 region is CASSFLDSGRANTGELFF. The CDR3 nucleotides read TGTGCCAGCAGCTTCCTAGATAGCGGGAGGGCTAACACCGGGGAGCTGTTTTTT.

This clone has a handful of counts. This chain connects TRBV5-1 to TRBJ1-2; tentative D call: TRBD1 (5 bases). The germline V and J ends were trimmed by 0 bases and 6 bases, with 9 bases remaining between them. The CDR3 contains 13 residues. CDR1 is SGHRS and CDR2 is YFSETQ in the germline V gene. Written as DNA, the CDR3 is TGCGCCAGCAGCTTGGCAGGGTCTGATGGCTACACCTTC. Translating gives CASSLAGSDGYTF.

This clone was detected a few times. The rearrangement uses TRBV5-1 and TRBJ2-6; possibly TRBD2 for D (6 bases). The CDR3 is 16 residues long. Looked up from germline, CDR1 is SGHRS and CDR2 is YFSETQ. The germline V and J ends were trimmed by 2 bases and 2 bases, with 11 bases remaining between them. The CDR3 DNA follows: TGCGCCAGCAGCTTTTCCCCGGGAGCTGGGGCCAACGTCCTGACTTTC. This codes for CASSFSPGAGANVLTF.

This chain joins TRBV6-6 and TRBJ1-4; D remains unclear. This CDR3 has 13 amino acids. V shed 4 bases and J shed 4 bases, with 7 bases lying between them. Germline CDR1 reads MNHNY; CDR2 reads SVGAGI (reference sequence). The CDR3 sequence is CASSWQINEKLFF. As DNA, the CDR3 is TGTGCCAGCAGTTGGCAGATTAATGAAAAACTGTTTTTT.

The J gene is TRBJ1-6, the V gene TRBV5-1; the D gene is possibly TRBD1 (5 bases). V was trimmed by 5 bases and J by 5 bases, leaving 14 bases between them. Germline V CDR1 and CDR2: SGHRS, YFSETQ. The CDR3 totals 15 residues. CDR3 nucleotides: TGCGCCAGCAGTTTTTTTCAGGGTGATAATTCACCCCTCCACTTT. This encodes CASSFFQGDNSPLHF.

This clone showed up just a few times. The rearrangement uses TRBV9 and TRBJ2-7, with 7 bases aligning to TRBD2. V was pared by 0 bases and J by 4 bases, with 4 bases of the junction left unmatched. Germline values: CDR1 SGDLS, CDR2 YYNGEE. The CDR3 contains 14 residues. The CDR3 spells CASSVDLGGYEQYF. CDR3 nucleotide sequence: TGTGCCAGCAGCGTAGATCTGGGGGGGTACGAGCAGTACTTC.